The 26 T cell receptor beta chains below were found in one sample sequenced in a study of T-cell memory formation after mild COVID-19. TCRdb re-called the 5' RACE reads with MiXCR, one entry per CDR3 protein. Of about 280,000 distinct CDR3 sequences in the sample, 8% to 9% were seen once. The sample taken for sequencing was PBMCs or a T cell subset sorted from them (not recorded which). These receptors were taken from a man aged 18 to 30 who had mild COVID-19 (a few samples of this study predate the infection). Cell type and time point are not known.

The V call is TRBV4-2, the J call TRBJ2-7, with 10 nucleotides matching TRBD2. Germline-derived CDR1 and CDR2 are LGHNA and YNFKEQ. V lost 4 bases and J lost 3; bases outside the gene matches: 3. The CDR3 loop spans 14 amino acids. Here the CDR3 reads CASSPSGGGYEQYV. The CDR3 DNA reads TGTGCCAGCAGCCCTAGCGGGGGTGGCTACGAGCAGTACGTC.

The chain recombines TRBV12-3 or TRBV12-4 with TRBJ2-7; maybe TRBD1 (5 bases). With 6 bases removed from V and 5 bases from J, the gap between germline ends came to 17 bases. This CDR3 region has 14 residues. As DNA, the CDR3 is TGTGCCAGCAGACTCCAGGGTGCAGGAGACGAGCAGTACTTC. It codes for CASRLQGAGDEQYF.

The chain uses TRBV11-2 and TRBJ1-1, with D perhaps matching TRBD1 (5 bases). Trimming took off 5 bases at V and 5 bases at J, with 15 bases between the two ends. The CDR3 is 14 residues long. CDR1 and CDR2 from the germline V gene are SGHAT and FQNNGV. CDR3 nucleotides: TGTGCCAGCAGCCCGAACGGGGGAGGGACTGAAGCTTTCTTT. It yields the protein CASSPNGGGTEAFF. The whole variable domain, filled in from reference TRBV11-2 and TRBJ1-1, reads EAGVAQSPRYKIIEKRQSVAFWCNPISGHATLYWYQQILGQGPKLLIQFQNNGVVDDSQLPKDRFSAERLKGVDSTLKIQPAKLEDSAVYLCASSPNGGGTEAFFGQGTRLTVV.

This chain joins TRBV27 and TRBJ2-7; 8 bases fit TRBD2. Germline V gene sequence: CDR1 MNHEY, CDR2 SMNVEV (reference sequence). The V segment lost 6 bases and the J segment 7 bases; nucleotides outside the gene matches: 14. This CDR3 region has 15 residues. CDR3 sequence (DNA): TGTGCCAGCAGAAATGGGTGGCGGGGGGCCGTTGAGCAGTACTTC. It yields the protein CASRNGWRGAVEQYF.

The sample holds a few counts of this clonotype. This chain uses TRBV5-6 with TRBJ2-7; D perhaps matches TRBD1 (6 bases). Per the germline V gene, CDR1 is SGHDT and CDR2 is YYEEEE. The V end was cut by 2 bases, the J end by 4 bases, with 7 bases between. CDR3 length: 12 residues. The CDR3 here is CASSFGQYEQYV. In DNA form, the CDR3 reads TGTGCCAGCAGCTTCGGACAGTACGAGCAGTACGTC.

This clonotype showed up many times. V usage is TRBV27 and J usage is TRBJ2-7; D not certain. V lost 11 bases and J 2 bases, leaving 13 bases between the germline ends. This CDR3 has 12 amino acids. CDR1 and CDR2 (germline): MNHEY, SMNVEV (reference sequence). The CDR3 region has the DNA TGTGCCGGTGATCGAAGCCCCTACGAGCAGTACGTC. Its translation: CAGDRSPYEQYV.

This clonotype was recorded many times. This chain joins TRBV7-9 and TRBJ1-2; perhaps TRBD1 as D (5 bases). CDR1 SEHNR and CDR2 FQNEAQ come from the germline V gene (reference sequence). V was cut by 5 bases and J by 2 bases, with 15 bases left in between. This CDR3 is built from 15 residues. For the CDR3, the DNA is TGTGCCAGCAGCCACCATGGTCAGGGAAACTATGGCTACACCTTC. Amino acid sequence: CASSHHGQGNYGYTF.

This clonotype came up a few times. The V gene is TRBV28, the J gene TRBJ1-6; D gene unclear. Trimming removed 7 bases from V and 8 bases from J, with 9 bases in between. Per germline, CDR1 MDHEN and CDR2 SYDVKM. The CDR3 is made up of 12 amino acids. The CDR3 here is CASKDRDSPLHF. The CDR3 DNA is TGTGCCAGCAAGGACCGAGATTCACCCCTCCACTTT.

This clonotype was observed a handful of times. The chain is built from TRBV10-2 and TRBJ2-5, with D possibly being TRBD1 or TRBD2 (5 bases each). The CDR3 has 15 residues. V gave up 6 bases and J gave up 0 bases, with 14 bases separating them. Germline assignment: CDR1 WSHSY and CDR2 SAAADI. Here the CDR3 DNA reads TGCGCCAGCAGCGTGGGACGCACGGACCAAGAGACCCAGTACTTC. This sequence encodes CASSVGRTDQETQYF.

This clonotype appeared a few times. This chain's CDR3 is CAARLTGDEKLFF. CDR3 sequence (DNA): TGTGCCGCCCGACTAACCGGGGATGAAAAACTGTTTTTT. The chain uses TRBV6-1 and TRBJ1-4; D is undetermined. Trimming took 11 bases from V and 6 from J, leaving 16 bases between them. Looked up from germline, CDR1 is MNHNS and CDR2 is SASEGT. The CDR3 is 13 amino acids.

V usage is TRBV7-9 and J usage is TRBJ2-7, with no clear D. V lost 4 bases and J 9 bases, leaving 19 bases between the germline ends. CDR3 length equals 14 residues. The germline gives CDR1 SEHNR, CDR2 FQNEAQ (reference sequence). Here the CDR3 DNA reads TGTGCCAGCAGCTCAGAGGCCACCACTACGATGCAGTACTTC. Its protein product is CASSSEATTTMQYF.

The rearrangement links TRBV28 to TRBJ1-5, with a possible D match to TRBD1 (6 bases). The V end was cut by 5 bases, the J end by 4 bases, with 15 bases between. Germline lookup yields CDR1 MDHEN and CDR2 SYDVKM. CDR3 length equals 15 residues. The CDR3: CASSQQQGRNQPQHF. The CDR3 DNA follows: TGTGCCAGCAGTCAACAACAGGGTAGGAATCAGCCCCAGCATTTT.

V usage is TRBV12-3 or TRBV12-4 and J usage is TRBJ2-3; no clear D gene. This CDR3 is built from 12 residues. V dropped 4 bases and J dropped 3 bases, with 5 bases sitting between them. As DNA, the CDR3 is TGTGCCAGCAGTTCGATGACAGATACGCAGTATTTT. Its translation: CASSSMTDTQYF.

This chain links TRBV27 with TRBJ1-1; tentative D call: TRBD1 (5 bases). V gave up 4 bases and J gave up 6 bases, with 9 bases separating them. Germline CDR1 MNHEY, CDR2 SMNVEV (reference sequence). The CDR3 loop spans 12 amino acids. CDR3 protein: CASSSGGAEAFF. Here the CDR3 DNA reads TGTGCCAGCAGTTCTGGGGGTGCTGAAGCTTTCTTT.

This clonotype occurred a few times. CDR3 DNA sequence: TGTGCCAGCAGCGGACAGGTACCACCCCTCCACTTT. This codes for CASSGQVPPLHF. V is TRBV7-2 and J is TRBJ1-6, with TRBD1 matching 7 bases. There are 12 residues in the CDR3. Trimming cost V 5 bases and J 11 bases; bases outside gene matches: 3. In germline, CDR1 is SGHTA, CDR2 FQGNSA.

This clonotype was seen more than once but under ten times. The CDR3 DNA sequence: TGTGCCAGCAGTTACGAGCAAAGGGGCTACGAGCAGTACTTC. Its protein product is CASSYEQRGYEQYF. V usage is TRBV6-5 and J usage is TRBJ2-7; tentatively, D is TRBD1 (5 bases). The CDR3 totals 14 residues. V gave up 2 bases and J gave up 3 bases, with 11 bases separating them. Germline CDR1 MNHEY, CDR2 SVGAGI.

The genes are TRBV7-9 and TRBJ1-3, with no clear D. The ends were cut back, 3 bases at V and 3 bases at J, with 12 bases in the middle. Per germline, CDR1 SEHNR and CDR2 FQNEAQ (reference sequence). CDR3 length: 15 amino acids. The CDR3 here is CASSFNRESGNTIYF. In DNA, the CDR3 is TGTGCCAGCAGCTTTAATCGGGAGAGTGGAAACACCATATATTTT.

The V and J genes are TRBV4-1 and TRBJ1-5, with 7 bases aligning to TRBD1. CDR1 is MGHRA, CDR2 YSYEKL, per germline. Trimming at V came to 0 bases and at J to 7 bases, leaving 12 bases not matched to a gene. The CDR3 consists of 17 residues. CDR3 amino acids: CASSQDGSGDRVQPQHF. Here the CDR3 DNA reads TGCGCCAGCAGCCAAGATGGGTCCGGTGACAGGGTCCAGCCCCAGCATTTT.

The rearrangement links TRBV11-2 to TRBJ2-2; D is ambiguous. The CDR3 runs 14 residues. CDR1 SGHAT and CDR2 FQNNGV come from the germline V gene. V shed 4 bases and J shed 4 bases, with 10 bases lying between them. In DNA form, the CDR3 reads TGTGCCAGCAGCTACTCAACAGTCACCGGGGAGCTGTTTTTT. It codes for CASSYSTVTGELFF.

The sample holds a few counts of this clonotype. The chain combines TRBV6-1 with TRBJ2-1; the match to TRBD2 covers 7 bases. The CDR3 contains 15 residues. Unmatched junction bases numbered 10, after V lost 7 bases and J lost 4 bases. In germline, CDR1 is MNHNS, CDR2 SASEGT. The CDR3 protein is CASTGGASGYNEQFF. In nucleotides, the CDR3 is TGTGCCAGCACGGGAGGAGCTAGCGGATACAATGAGCAGTTCTTC.

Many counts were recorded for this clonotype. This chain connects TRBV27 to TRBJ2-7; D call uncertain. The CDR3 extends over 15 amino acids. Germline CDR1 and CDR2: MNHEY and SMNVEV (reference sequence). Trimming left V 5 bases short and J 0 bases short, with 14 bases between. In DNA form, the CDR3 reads TGTGCCAGCAGTCGAGACGGCGTCGGCTCCTACGAGCAGTACGTC. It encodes CASSRDGVGSYEQYV.

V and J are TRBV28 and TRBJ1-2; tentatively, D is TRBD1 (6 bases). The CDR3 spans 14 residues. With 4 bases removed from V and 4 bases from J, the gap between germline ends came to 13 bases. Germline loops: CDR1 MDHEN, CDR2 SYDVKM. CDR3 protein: CASSSLGQTYGYTF. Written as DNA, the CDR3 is TGTGCCAGCAGTTCCCTAGGACAGACCTATGGCTACACCTTC.

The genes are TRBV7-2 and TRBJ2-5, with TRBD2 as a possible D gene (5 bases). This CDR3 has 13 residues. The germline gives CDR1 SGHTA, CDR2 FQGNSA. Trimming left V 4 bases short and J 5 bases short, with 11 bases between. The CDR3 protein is CASSSEREETQYF. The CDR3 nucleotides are TGTGCCAGCAGCTCAGAGAGGGAGGAGACCCAGTACTTC.

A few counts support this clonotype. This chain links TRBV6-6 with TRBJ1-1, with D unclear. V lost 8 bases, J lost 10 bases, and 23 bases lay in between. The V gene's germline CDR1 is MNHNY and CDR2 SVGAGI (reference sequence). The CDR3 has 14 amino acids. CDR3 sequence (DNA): TGTGCCAGCCACCCCGGACGGGGATGGGGTGTAGCTTTCTTT. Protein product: CASHPGRGWGVAFF.

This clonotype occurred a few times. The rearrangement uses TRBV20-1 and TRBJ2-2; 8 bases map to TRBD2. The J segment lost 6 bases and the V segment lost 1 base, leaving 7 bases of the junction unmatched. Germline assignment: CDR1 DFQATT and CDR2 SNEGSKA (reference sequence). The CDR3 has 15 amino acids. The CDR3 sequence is CSARAGGPKAGELFF. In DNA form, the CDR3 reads TGCAGTGCTAGAGCGGGGGGGCCTAAGGCCGGGGAGCTGTTTTTT.

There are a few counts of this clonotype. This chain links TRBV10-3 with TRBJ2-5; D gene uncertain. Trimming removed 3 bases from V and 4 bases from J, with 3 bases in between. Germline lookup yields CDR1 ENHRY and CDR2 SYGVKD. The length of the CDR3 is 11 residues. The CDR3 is CAISERETQYF. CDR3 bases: TGTGCCATCAGTGAACGAGAGACCCAGTACTTC.